This T cell receptor beta chain was profiled in a study of neurological immune-mediated disorders. The study's findings and limits: According to phylogenetic grouping, one related-CDR3 cluster, a possible signature, contained the repertoires of 18 of 34 multiple sclerosis patients. Falling below healthy controls, multiple sclerosis showed the least TCR clonal expansion, while HTLV-1-associated myelopathy showed the most.

V was shortened by 1 base and J by 6 bases, with 9 bases between the two germline ends. The CDR3 covers 13 residues. The germline gives CDR1 SEHNR, CDR2 FQNEAQ (reference sequence). TCRdb fed the 5' RACE reads into MiXCR, producing one record per CDR3 protein. The sample contains 55,000 to 70,000 distinct CDR3 sequences, around 5.2% of which appear only once. This clonotype has a handful of counts. Its specificity is unknown. The chain is built from TRBV7-9 and TRBJ1-1; no clear D gene. The sequencing input was PBMCs. This TCR derives from a woman aged 45-59 years with multiple sclerosis. Written as DNA, the CDR3 is TGTGCCAGCAGCTTAGTCGTCGTCGCTGAAGCTTTCTTT. It translates to CASSLVVVAEAFF.